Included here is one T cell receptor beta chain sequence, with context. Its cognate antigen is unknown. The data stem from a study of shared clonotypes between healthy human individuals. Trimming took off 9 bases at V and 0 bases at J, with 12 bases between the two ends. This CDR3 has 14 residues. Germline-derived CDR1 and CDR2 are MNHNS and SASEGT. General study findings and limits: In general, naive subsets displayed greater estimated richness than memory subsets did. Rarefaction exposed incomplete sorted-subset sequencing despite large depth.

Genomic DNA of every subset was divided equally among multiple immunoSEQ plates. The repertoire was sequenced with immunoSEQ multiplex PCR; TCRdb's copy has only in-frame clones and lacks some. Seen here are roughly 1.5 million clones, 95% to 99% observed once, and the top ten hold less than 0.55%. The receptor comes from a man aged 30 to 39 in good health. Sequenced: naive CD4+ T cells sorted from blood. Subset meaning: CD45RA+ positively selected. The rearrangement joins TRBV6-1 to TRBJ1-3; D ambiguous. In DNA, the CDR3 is TGTGCCAGTAGGGTCCTAAGCTCTGGAAACACCATATATTTT. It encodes CASRVLSSGNTIYF.